Presented here are 5 T cell receptor beta chains from one specimen sequenced in a study of T cell repertoires in cytomegalovirus infection. TCRdb reprocessed the reads with MiXCR, giving one entry per CDR3 protein. The sample yields about 300,000 distinct CDR3 sequences, around 10% seen once. Sequencing used PBMCs. The receptors originated from a human donor in good health (CMV status not recorded). Some clones in this sample may be carry-over from other donors' samples.

In its sample, this clonotype was seen a few times. The V call is TRBV20-1, the J call TRBJ1-6; D is uncertain. CDR1 DFQATT and CDR2 SNEGSKA come from the germline V gene (reference sequence). Trimming took 3 bases from V and 8 from J, leaving 11 bases between them. The CDR3 length is 13 residues. CDR3 coding DNA: TGCAGTGCTAGGGGGAAGGGAGATTCACCCCTCCACTTT. This encodes CSARGKGDSPLHF.

V is TRBV4-1 and J is TRBJ1-6; D might be TRBD1 (5 bases). V lost 0 bases, J lost 2 bases, and 14 bases lay in between. This CDR3 has 18 residues. Germline loops: CDR1 MGHRA, CDR2 YSYEKL. DNA for the CDR3: TGCGCCAGCAGCCAAGATCGTTACGAGGGGCCCTATAATTCACCCCTCCACTTT. Translating gives CASSQDRYEGPYNSPLHF.

This clonotype showed up just a few times. The rearrangement joins TRBV12-3 or TRBV12-4 to TRBJ1-5; D is ambiguous. Trimming removed 6 bases from V and 11 bases from J, with 11 bases in between. The CDR3 contains 11 residues. The CDR3 spells CASRGGGTQHF. CDR3 DNA sequence: TGTGCCAGCAGGGGAGGAGGGACCCAGCATTTT.

The sample holds many counts of this clonotype. The J gene is TRBJ2-7, the V gene TRBV7-4; TRBD2 is a possible D gene (5 bases). The ends were cut back, 4 bases at V and 7 bases at J, with 23 bases in the middle. CDR3 length: 16 residues. Germline CDR1 reads SGHVT; CDR2 reads SQSDAQ. CDR3 nucleotide sequence: TGTGCCAGCAGCTCGATTAATCTGGACTCGATGGGGGAGCAGTACGTC. Translation: CASSSINLDSMGEQYV.

This clonotype was seen repeatedly, ten times or more. V is TRBV4-1 and J is TRBJ1-1; D may be TRBD1 (5 bases). The CDR3 consists of 12 residues. Trimming pared 5 bases from V and 7 bases from J, leaving 11 bases between. Per germline, CDR1 MGHRA and CDR2 YSYEKL. DNA of the CDR3: TGCGCCAGCAGCACCGGGACGGTTGAAGCTTTCTTT. It codes for CASSTGTVEAFF.